This T cell receptor beta chain stems from a study of control samples from healthy donors and cancer patients. V was pared by 4 bases and J by 7 bases, with 3 bases of the junction left unmatched. This CDR3 spans 14 amino acids. From germline, CDR1 is SNHLY and CDR2 FYNNEI. This clone has only one observation. Sequenced by immunoSEQ multiplex PCR; TCRdb stores in-frame clones only, minus some. The data hold 150,000 to 200,000 clones, with 91% observed a single time. The rearrangement links TRBV2 to TRBJ2-1; 11 bases fit TRBD2. This TCR derives from a woman aged 25 to 39 in good health. The sequencing input was blood. The CDR3 region has the DNA TGTGCCAGCAGTGGACTAGCGGGGTCTAATGAGCAGTTCTTC. This encodes CASSGLAGSNEQFF. The complete variable domain, with remaining parts taken from reference TRBV2 and TRBJ2-1, reads EPEVTQTPSHQVTQMGQEVILRCVPISNHLYFYWYRQILGQKVEFLVSFYNNEISEKSEIFDDQFSVERPDGSNFTLKIRSTKLEDSAMYFCASSGLAGSNEQFFGPGTRLTVL.